Shown below are 29 T cell receptor beta chains from a single sample sequenced in a study of shared clonotypes between healthy human individuals. Assay used: immunoSEQ multiplex PCR; TCRdb lists only in-frame clones, some missing. The sample gives about 990,000 clones, around 78% of which show up once; around 0.61% is in the top ten. The material sequenced was memory CD4+ T cells from PBMCs. Regarding subset: CD45RA-negative fraction. These receptor sequences come from a man between 18 and 35 years old in good health. Some clones in this sample may be carry-over from other donors' samples.

The V call is TRBV7-2, the J call TRBJ1-3; tentative D call: TRBD1 (5 bases). V was cut by 6 bases and J by 4 bases, with 13 bases left in between. This CDR3 has 14 amino acids. Germline-derived CDR1 and CDR2 are SGHTA and FQGNSA. CDR3 amino acids: CASRAGTEGNTIYF. The CDR3 nucleotides are TGTGCCAGCAGGGCTGGGACGGAGGGAAACACCATATATTTT.

This chain joins TRBV7-8 and TRBJ2-2; tentatively, D is TRBD1 (5 bases). This CDR3 is built from 15 residues. V was cut by 1 base and J by 4 bases, with 10 bases left in between. Germline-derived CDR1 and CDR2 are SGHVS and FQNEAQ. DNA of the CDR3: TGTGCCAGCAGCTTAGGCGACAGTACCACCGGGGAGCTGTTTTTT. Protein: CASSLGDSTTGELFF.

The V and J genes are TRBV4-2 and TRBJ1-3, with 7 bases identical to TRBD1. The V gene end was trimmed by 0 bases and the J gene end by 4 bases; junction bases not matched to a gene: 6. Germline assignment: CDR1 LGHNA and CDR2 YNFKEQ. This CDR3 comprises 16 residues. The CDR3 DNA follows: TGTGCCAGCAGCCAAGATCGGCCAGGGGGGGGAAACACCATATATTTT. Translating gives CASSQDRPGGGNTIYF.

The CDR3 DNA reads as TGTGCCAGCAAGGGACAGGGGTTTGCAGAGCAGTACTTC. Translated: CASKGQGFAEQYF. The chain carries TRBV2 and TRBJ2-7; 10 bases are shared with TRBD1. V lost 7 bases, J lost 7 bases, and 7 bases stayed unmatched. The germline V gene encodes CDR1 SNHLY and CDR2 FYNNEI. The CDR3 runs to 13 residues. Using reference TRBV2 and TRBJ2-7 for the parts outside the CDR3, the full variable domain is EPEVTQTPSHQVTQMGQEVILRCVPISNHLYFYWYRQILGQKVEFLVSFYNNEISEKSEIFDDQFSVERPDGSNFTLKIRSTKLEDSAMYFCASKGQGFAEQYFGPGTRLTVT.

In its sample, this clone was seen once. The V gene is TRBV29-1, the J gene TRBJ2-1, with 9 bases identical to TRBD2. CDR1 SQVTM and CDR2 ANQGSEA come from the germline V gene. V trimming: 7 bases; J trimming: 4 bases; junction bases outside the gene matches: 5. The CDR3 extends over 13 amino acids. As DNA, the CDR3 is TGCAGCGGAGGGACTAGCAGTTACAATGAGCAGTTCTTC. Translating gives CSGGTSSYNEQFF.

This clone occurred a few times. V is TRBV7-3 and J is TRBJ2-2; D might be TRBD2 (6 bases). Germline V CDR1 and CDR2: SGHTA, FQGTGA. The CDR3 runs 14 residues. V was pared by 6 bases and J by 4 bases, with 12 bases between. CDR3 sequence reads: CASRPGTRTGELFF. The DNA of the CDR3 is TGTGCCAGCAGGCCCGGGACTCGCACCGGGGAGCTGTTTTTT.

On this clone itself: With a much larger clone just one base away, this may be a read error. The gene calls are TRBV27 and TRBJ2-3; the D is unclear. The V and J ends lost 0 bases and 1 base respectively, with 5 bases between them. Looked up from germline, CDR1 is MNHEY and CDR2 is SMNVEV (reference sequence). The CDR3 length is 14 residues. CDR3: CASSLSQCTDTQYF. In DNA, the CDR3 is TGTGCCAGCAGTTTATCCCAATGCACAGATACGCAGTATTTT.

The chain is built from TRBV11-3 and TRBJ1-3; 7 bases are shared with TRBD1. The V and J ends lost 5 bases and 4 bases, in that order; junction bases with no gene match: 5. Germline V gives CDR1 SGHNT, CDR2 YENEEA. The CDR3 covers 14 residues. CDR3 sequence reads: CASSPGGSGNTIYF. CDR3 DNA: TGTGCCAGCAGCCCAGGGGGGTCGGGAAACACCATATATTTT.

The V gene is TRBV5-1, the J gene TRBJ2-1; 8 bases map to TRBD1. The V gene's germline CDR1 is SGHRS and CDR2 YFSETQ. Losses at the gene ends were 7 bases for V and 0 bases for J; bases not matched to a gene: 6. The CDR3 is 15 amino acids. As DNA, the CDR3 is TGCGCCAGCGGTACGGGGACAGGCTCCTACAATGAGCAGTTCTTC. Encoded protein: CASGTGTGSYNEQFF.

The CDR3 sequence is CASSHGQKNIQYF. The CDR3, as DNA: TGTGCCAGCAGCCATGGACAGAAAAACATTCAGTACTTC. This sequence joins TRBV4-2 and TRBJ2-4; possible D gene TRBD1, 6 bases. Trimming shortened V by 3 bases and J by 4 bases, and 7 bases separated the two germline ends. This CDR3 has 13 residues. Germline-derived CDR1 and CDR2 are LGHNA and YNFKEQ.

The chain uses TRBV7-3 and TRBJ2-1, with TRBD2 as a possible D gene (5 bases). The CDR3 length is 14 residues. From germline, CDR1 is SGHTA and CDR2 FQGTGA. V lost 6 bases and J lost 7, with 16 bases in between. CDR3 sequence (DNA): TGTGCCAGCAGTCGGTCGGCGGGCGGGAATGAGCAGTTCTTC. Amino acids: CASSRSAGGNEQFF.

The rearrangement uses TRBV27 and TRBJ2-7; D perhaps matches TRBD1 (5 bases). There are 16 residues in the CDR3. Germline CDR1 MNHEY, CDR2 SMNVEV (reference sequence). Trimming shortened V by 9 bases and J by 5 bases, and 26 bases separated the two germline ends. CDR3 bases: TGTGCCAGTTTCGCCAGCAGGGCCTATGGCAGCCACGAGCAGTACTTC. Protein: CASFASRAYGSHEQYF.

Note on this clone: Mismatch with germline at one junction end may stem from a read error. The chain couples TRBV7-8 to TRBJ2-2; the match to TRBD2 covers 9 bases. Germline V gives CDR1 SGHVS, CDR2 FQNEAQ. This CDR3 contains 15 residues. The CDR3: CASSSGLANTGKLFF. In DNA, the CDR3 is TGTGCCAGCAGCTCGGGACTAGCAAACACCGGGAAGCTGTTTTTT. Supplemented by reference TRBV7-8 and TRBJ2-2, the full variable domain reads GAGVSQSPRYKVAKRGQDVALRCDPISGHVSLFWYQQALGQGPEFLTYFQNEAQLDKSGLPSDRFFAERPEGSVSTLKIQRTQQEDSAVYLCASSSGLANTGKLFFGEGSRLTVL.

The rearrangement links TRBV25-1 to TRBJ2-7; the D is unclear. V lost 4 bases and J lost 0, with 7 bases in between. Germline V gene sequence: CDR1 MGHDK, CDR2 SYGVNS. This CDR3 is built from 13 residues. Here the CDR3 reads CASSGGNSYEQYF. Written as DNA, the CDR3 is TGTGCCAGCAGTGGGGGAAACTCCTACGAGCAGTACTTC.

Details on this clone: This likely stems from a read error, as it lies one base from a far larger clone. This CDR3 is missing its conserved last phenylalanine or tryptophan, likely due to a read error. The V call is TRBV29-1, the J call TRBJ1-2; TRBD1 might be the D (5 bases). V was trimmed by 7 bases and J by 2 bases, leaving 17 bases between them. Germline-derived CDR1 and CDR2 are SQVTM and ANQGSEA. The CDR3 has 14 residues. The CDR3 spells CSAEHRGENYGYTL. The CDR3 region has the DNA TGCAGCGCCGAACACCGGGGCGAGAACTATGGCTACACCCTC.

V gene TRBV2 combines with J gene TRBJ1-2; possible D gene TRBD1, 5 bases. The germline V and J ends were trimmed by 2 bases and 13 bases, with 11 bases remaining between them. The CDR3 loop spans 11 amino acids. CDR1 and CDR2 from the germline V gene are SNHLY and FYNNEI. The CDR3 bases are TGTGCCAGCAGTGAACAGGGTGGTGGCACCTTC. It encodes CASSEQGGGTF. Full variable domain (rest looked up from reference TRBV2 and TRBJ1-2): EPEVTQTPSHQVTQMGQEVILRCVPISNHLYFYWYRQILGQKVEFLVSFYNNEISEKSEIFDDQFSVERPDGSNFTLKIRSTKLEDSAMYFCASSEQGGGTFGSGTRLTVV.

Turning to this clone: Relative to the germline gene, one junction end is altered; a read error may explain this. The J gene is TRBJ2-7, the V gene TRBV2; a weak D match, TRBD1 (6 bases). CDR1 is SNHLY and CDR2 is FYNNEI in the germline V gene. This CDR3 has 12 amino acids. The CDR3 here is CASSESRNRADF. DNA for the CDR3: TGTGCCAGCAGTGAATCAAGGAACAGGGCCGACTTC.

J is TRBJ1-4 and V is TRBV6-5; D uncertain. With 2 bases removed from V and 0 bases from J, the gap between germline ends came to 10 bases. CDR1 is MNHEY and CDR2 is SVGAGI in the germline V gene. The CDR3 loop spans 16 amino acids. The DNA of the CDR3 is TGTGCCAGCAGTTACACTAGGGCTACAACTAATGAAAAACTGTTTTTT. Its protein is CASSYTRATTNEKLFF.

This clone has only a few counts. This rearrangement joins TRBV19 to TRBJ1-2; D is perhaps TRBD1 (5 bases). The CDR3 is 13 residues long. Trimming pared 3 bases from V and 7 bases from J, leaving 12 bases between. Germline V gene lookup returns CDR1 LNHDA and CDR2 SQIVND (reference sequence). CDR3 region: CASSIPRAPGYTF. The DNA of the CDR3 is TGTGCCAGTAGTATCCCCAGGGCTCCTGGCTACACCTTC.

V is TRBV4-1 and J is TRBJ2-5; D is perhaps TRBD1 (6 bases). The V and J ends lost 1 base and 2 bases respectively, with 14 bases between them. Germline V gene data show CDR1 as MGHRA and CDR2 as YSYEKL. There are 16 residues in the CDR3. As DNA, the CDR3 is TGCGCCAGCAGCCAAGGATGGCAGGGGAAACAAGAGACCCAGTACTTC. Protein product: CASSQGWQGKQETQYF.

The J gene is TRBJ1-1, the V gene TRBV28; 9 positions match TRBD1. Losses at the gene ends were 6 bases for V and 8 bases for J; bases not matched to a gene: 7. This CDR3 contains 13 residues. Germline V gene sequence: CDR1 MDHEN, CDR2 SYDVKM. The CDR3 spells CASSRNDRGEAFF. DNA for the CDR3: TGTGCCAGCAGCCGTAACGACAGGGGGGAAGCTTTCTTT.

This clone was found once. The gene calls are TRBV29-1 and TRBJ2-7; no clear D. With 6 bases removed from V and 2 bases from J, the gap between germline ends came to 11 bases. CDR1 is SQVTM and CDR2 is ANQGSEA in the germline V gene. The CDR3 sequence is 12 residues long. The CDR3 protein is CSVVDPTYEQYF. The CDR3 DNA is TGCAGCGTGGTCGACCCAACCTACGAGCAGTACTTC.

The chain joins TRBV15 to TRBJ2-1; TRBD2 matches 14 bases. Germline assignment: CDR1 LNHNV and CDR2 YYDKDF (reference sequence). The trim removed 1 base at V and 13 bases at J, leaving 3 bases unmatched. The CDR3 covers 14 residues. The CDR3 region has the DNA TGTGCCACCAGCAGAGTCGGGACTAGCGGGAGACAGTTCTTC. Its translation: CATSRVGTSGRQFF.

This chain links TRBV2 with TRBJ2-1, with unresolved D. The length of the CDR3 is 15 residues. Trimming left V 1 base short and J 8 bases short, with 15 bases between. Per germline, CDR1 SNHLY and CDR2 FYNNEI. The CDR3 loop reads CASSEGRAHTDEQFF. The CDR3 DNA follows: TGTGCCAGCAGTGAAGGTCGGGCGCACACCGATGAGCAGTTCTTC.

In DNA form, the CDR3 reads TGTGCCAGCAGTTTGGGACAGGGCGGGTACAATGAGCAGTTCTTC. Protein sequence: CASSLGQGGYNEQFF. V is TRBV27 and J is TRBJ2-1; 9 bases fit TRBD1. The CDR3 is 15 residues long. Germline V gene data show CDR1 as MNHEY and CDR2 as SMNVEV (reference sequence). J was trimmed by 4 bases and V by 3 bases; bases with no gene match: 4.

This chain joins TRBV19 and TRBJ2-3; the match to TRBD1 covers 12 bases. Germline lookup yields CDR1 LNHDA and CDR2 SQIVND (reference sequence). V shed 3 bases and J 3 bases; nucleotides not matched to a gene: 1. The CDR3 covers 15 residues. CDR3: CASSMGQGATDTQYF. As DNA, the CDR3 is TGTGCCAGTAGTATGGGACAGGGGGCTACAGATACGCAGTATTTT.

About this clone itself: Other DNA sequences in the sample encode the same CDR3. Here the CDR3 reads CASSLTSGQETQYF. The CDR3 coding sequence is TGTGCCAGCAGCCTCACTAGCGGCCAAGAGACCCAGTACTTC. This chain joins TRBV28 and TRBJ2-5, with TRBD2 matching 8 bases. The CDR3 runs to 14 residues. With V trimmed by 6 bases and J by 1 base, 4 bases remained unmatched. Germline V CDR1 and CDR2: MDHEN, SYDVKM.

Only one count was recorded for this clone. Other nucleotide sequences from this sample produce the same CDR3. The chain joins TRBV28 to TRBJ1-1, with D possibly matching TRBD1 (5 bases). The CDR3 length is 14 residues. Germline V gene lookup returns CDR1 MDHEN and CDR2 SYDVKM. V lost 5 bases and J lost 0, with 10 bases in between. The CDR3 coding sequence is TGTGCCAGCAGTCTGGGGGGGATGAACACTGAAGCTTTCTTT. This encodes CASSLGGMNTEAFF.

The chain has TRBV7-9 and TRBJ2-5; D gene unclear. Germline loops: CDR1 SEHNR, CDR2 FQNEAQ (reference sequence). This CDR3 is 13 amino acids long. The V end was cut by 5 bases, the J end by 5 bases, with 12 bases between. The CDR3 region is CASSPTPLETQYF. The CDR3 nucleotides are TGTGCCAGCAGCCCGACGCCCCTGGAGACCCAGTACTTC.